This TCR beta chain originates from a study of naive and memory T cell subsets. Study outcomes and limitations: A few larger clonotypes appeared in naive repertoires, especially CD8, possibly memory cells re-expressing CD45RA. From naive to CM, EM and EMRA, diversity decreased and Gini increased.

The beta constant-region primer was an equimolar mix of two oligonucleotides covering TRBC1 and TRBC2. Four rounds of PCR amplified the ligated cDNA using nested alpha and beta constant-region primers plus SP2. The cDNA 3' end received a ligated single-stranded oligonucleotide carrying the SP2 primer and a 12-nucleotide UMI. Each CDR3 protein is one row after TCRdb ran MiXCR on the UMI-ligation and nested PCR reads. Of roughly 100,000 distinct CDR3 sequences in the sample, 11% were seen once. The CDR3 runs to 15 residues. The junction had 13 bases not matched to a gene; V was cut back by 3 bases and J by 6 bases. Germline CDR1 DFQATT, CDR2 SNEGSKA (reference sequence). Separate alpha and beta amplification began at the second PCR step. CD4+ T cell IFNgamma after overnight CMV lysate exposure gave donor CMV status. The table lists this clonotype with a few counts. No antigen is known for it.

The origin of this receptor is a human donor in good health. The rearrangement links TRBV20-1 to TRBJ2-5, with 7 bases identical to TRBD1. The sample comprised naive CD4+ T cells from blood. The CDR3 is CSASLGGSHPKTQYF. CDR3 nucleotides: TGCAGTGCTAGTCTAGGGGGCTCTCATCCGAAGACCCAGTACTTC.